This T cell receptor (beta chain) is drawn from a study of shared clonotypes between healthy human individuals. The study, taken as a whole, reports: Sequencing depth was predicted to influence how clonotypes are shared among donors.

The assay was immunoSEQ multiplex PCR, and TCRdb's table has in-frame clones only and misses some. Of over 2,000,000 clones in the sample, around 95% were seen once. The table lists this clone with a few counts. Antigen unknown. Naivety among CD8 cells was defined by CD45RO negativity and positive CCR7 selection, thereby excluding terminally differentiated effector memory CD45RA+ cells. V gave up 0 bases and J gave up 1 base, with 9 bases separating them. This CDR3 has 14 amino acids. CDR1 GTSNPN and CDR2 SVGIG come from the germline V gene (reference sequence). The V call is TRBV30, the J call TRBJ1-1, with no clear D. The clonotype originates from a young man in good health. Some clones in this sample may be carry-over from other donors' samples. Sequencing used naive CD8+ T cells from PBMCs. Written as DNA, the CDR3 is TGTGCCTGGAGTGTGTGGGGAAGGAACACTGAAGCTTTCTTT. As protein: CAWSVWGRNTEAFF. Complete variable domain (other parts from reference TRBV30 and TRBJ1-1): SQTIHQWPATLVQPVGSPLSLECTVEGTSNPNLYWYRQAAGRGLQLLFYSVGIGQISSEVPQNLSASRPQDRQFILSSKKLLLSDSGFYLCAWSVWGRNTEAFFGQGTRLTVV.